Listed below are T cell receptor beta chains from one sample, sequenced in a study of blood T cell repertoires in COVID-19. Profiled with immunoSEQ multiplex PCR; TCRdb holds only in-frame clones, not every one. The table has about 56,000 clones, roughly 80% seen once; the top ten hold 10% to 15%. Sequencing input: peripheral blood. Receptors were obtained from a woman aged 80 or older with acute or convalescent COVID-19. Each CDR3 is given with its conserved first and last residue. Fields, in order: clone size, J gene, V gene, D gene, CDR3 DNA, CDR3 protein. The D gene is left open where the match is weak. Clone sizes are given selectively: once, few, many, or a class where the clone is expanded.

abundance: .
j_gene: TRBJ2-3
v_gene: TRBV30
d_gene: .
CDR3nt: TGTGCCTGGGTTGGAAACAGAGATACGCAGTATTTT
CDR3aa: CAWVGNRDTQYF

abundance: .
j_gene: TRBJ2-1
v_gene: TRBV19
d_gene: .
CDR3nt: TGTGCCAGTAGTAAGACTGGATATGAGCAGTTCTTC
CDR3aa: CASSKTGYEQFF

abundance: .
j_gene: TRBJ2-1
v_gene: TRBV15
d_gene: .
CDR3nt: TGTGCCACCAGCAGAGATTATGGGGGGGCGTACAATGAGCAGTTCTTC
CDR3aa: CATSRDYGGAYNEQFF

abundance: few
j_gene: TRBJ1-5
v_gene: TRBV29-1
d_gene: .
CDR3nt: TGCAGCGTGTCGGAGGGAAATCAGCCCCAGCATTTT
CDR3aa: CSVSEGNQPQHF

abundance: .
j_gene: TRBJ1-2
v_gene: TRBV18
d_gene: .
CDR3nt: TGTGCCAGCTCCCCAAGGACAGACTATGGCTACACCTTC
CDR3aa: CASSPRTDYGYTF

abundance: .
j_gene: TRBJ1-2
v_gene: TRBV13
d_gene: .
CDR3nt: TGTGCCAGCAGCTCAAAAAACAGAGCTACGTATGGCTACACCTTC
CDR3aa: CASSSKNRATYGYTF

abundance: .
j_gene: TRBJ1-2
v_gene: TRBV25-1
d_gene: TRBD1
CDR3nt: TGTGCCAGCAGTGAACCGCGGACAGGGGGGCTCTATGGCTACACCTTC
CDR3aa: CASSEPRTGGLYGYTF

abundance: once
j_gene: TRBJ2-3
v_gene: TRBV2
d_gene: .
CDR3nt: TGTGCCAGCAGGGTTAGTAGGAGGGATACGCAGTATTTT
CDR3aa: CASRVSRRDTQYF

abundance: .
j_gene: TRBJ1-5
v_gene: TRBV5-8
d_gene: .
CDR3nt: TGTGCCAGCAGCTTGAATGTCCTTAGCAATCAGCCCCAGCATTTT
CDR3aa: CASSLNVLSNQPQHF

abundance: .
j_gene: TRBJ2-2
v_gene: TRBV3-1/TRBV3-2
d_gene: .
CDR3nt: TGTGCCAGCAGCCAAGTTTCAGCGAGGGGGGAGCTGTTTTTT
CDR3aa: CASSQVSARGELFF

abundance: .
j_gene: TRBJ1-5
v_gene: TRBV2
d_gene: TRBD1
CDR3nt: TGTGCCAGCAGGCAGGGGGGCAATCAGCCCCAGCATTTT
CDR3aa: CASRQGGNQPQHF

abundance: .
j_gene: TRBJ2-7
v_gene: TRBV3-1/TRBV3-2
d_gene: TRBD1
CDR3nt: TGTGCCAGCAGCCAGAAGACAGGGCTATTTACCTACGAGCAGTACTTC
CDR3aa: CASSQKTGLFTYEQYF

abundance: .
j_gene: TRBJ1-6
v_gene: TRBV5-1
d_gene: .
CDR3nt: TGCGCCAGCAGCTTGGGTGCAGGACAGTACTCACCCCTCCACTTT
CDR3aa: CASSLGAGQYSPLHF

abundance: .
j_gene: TRBJ1-6
v_gene: TRBV6-1
d_gene: .
CDR3nt: TGTGCCAGCAGTGAAACTATTCAGGGTAATTCACCCCTCCACTTT
CDR3aa: CASSETIQGNSPLHF

abundance: .
j_gene: TRBJ1-6
v_gene: TRBV25-1
d_gene: .
CDR3nt: TGTGCCAGCAGTGAGCCCGGGGATTCACCCCTCCACTTT
CDR3aa: CASSEPGDSPLHF

abundance: .
j_gene: TRBJ2-1
v_gene: TRBV9
d_gene: TRBD2
CDR3nt: TGTGCCAGCAGCGTAGAAGCGGGGCGCGACAATGAGCAGTTCTTC
CDR3aa: CASSVEAGRDNEQFF

abundance: .
j_gene: TRBJ1-2
v_gene: TRBV4-1
d_gene: TRBD1
CDR3nt: TGCGCCAGCAGCCAAAAACAGGGGATTATTCCTTATGGCTACACCTTC
CDR3aa: CASSQKQGIIPYGYTF

abundance: .
j_gene: TRBJ2-2
v_gene: TRBV2
d_gene: TRBD2
CDR3nt: TGTGCCAGCAGGAAACGGGCTAGCGGGGGGGCTGGGAACACCGGGGAGCTGTTTTTT
CDR3aa: CASRKRASGGAGNTGELFF

abundance: .
j_gene: TRBJ1-6
v_gene: TRBV11-3
d_gene: .
CDR3nt: TGTGCCAGCAGCTTAGGCGCGACAGCTTATAATTCACCCCTCCACTTT
CDR3aa: CASSLGATAYNSPLHF

abundance: large
j_gene: TRBJ1-4
v_gene: TRBV18
d_gene: .
CDR3nt: TGTGCCAGCTCACCAAGTCAGAGAGGGGAAAAACTGTTTTTT
CDR3aa: CASSPSQRGEKLFF

abundance: few
j_gene: TRBJ2-1
v_gene: TRBV11-2
d_gene: .
CDR3nt: TGTGCCAGCAGCTTAGATGCAGGGGCCTACAATGAGCAGTTCTTC
CDR3aa: CASSLDAGAYNEQFF

abundance: .
j_gene: TRBJ1-2
v_gene: TRBV12-5
d_gene: .
CDR3nt: TGTGCTAGTGGTTACGGGTTCTATGGCTACACCTTC
CDR3aa: CASGYGFYGYTF

abundance: .
j_gene: TRBJ2-5
v_gene: TRBV18
d_gene: .
CDR3nt: TGTGCCAGCTCCCTTCGACTGAGCCAAGAGACCCAGTACTTC
CDR3aa: CASSLRLSQETQYF

abundance: .
j_gene: TRBJ1-2
v_gene: TRBV5-6
d_gene: .
CDR3nt: TGTGCCAGCAGCTTGGATCAGGGGGGCTACACCTTC
CDR3aa: CASSLDQGGYTF

abundance: .
j_gene: TRBJ1-5
v_gene: TRBV24-1
d_gene: .
CDR3nt: TGTGCCACCAGTGATCCCCAGACAGGTGAGAATAGCAATCAGCCCCAGCATTTT
CDR3aa: CATSDPQTGENSNQPQHF

abundance: .
j_gene: TRBJ1-2
v_gene: TRBV10-2
d_gene: .
CDR3nt: TGCGCCACCTCGGGGTGGTCAGCACCTAACTATGGCTACACCTTC
CDR3aa: CATSGWSAPNYGYTF

abundance: .
j_gene: TRBJ2-7
v_gene: TRBV2
d_gene: TRBD1
CDR3nt: TGTGCCAGCAGGGTAAACAGGGGCTACGAGCAGTACTTC
CDR3aa: CASRVNRGYEQYF

abundance: .
j_gene: TRBJ1-2
v_gene: TRBV7-9
d_gene: TRBD1
CDR3nt: TGTGCCAGCAGGGGACAGGGTAACTATGGCTACACCTTC
CDR3aa: CASRGQGNYGYTF

abundance: .
j_gene: TRBJ1-6
v_gene: TRBV28
d_gene: .
CDR3nt: TGTGCCAGCCTACTGGCCGGGGGAGGTTCACCCCTCCACTTT
CDR3aa: CASLLAGGGSPLHF

abundance: .
j_gene: TRBJ2-2
v_gene: TRBV5-1
d_gene: TRBD2
CDR3nt: TGCGCCAGCAGTCTCCGGGAGGATTTAAACGGGGAGCTGTTTTTT
CDR3aa: CASSLREDLNGELFF

abundance: .
j_gene: TRBJ1-1
v_gene: TRBV3-1/TRBV3-2
d_gene: .
CDR3nt: TGTGCCAGCAGCCCCCAGGTCACACTGAACACTGAAGCTTTCTTT
CDR3aa: CASSPQVTLNTEAFF

abundance: .
j_gene: TRBJ2-7
v_gene: TRBV19
d_gene: TRBD1
CDR3nt: TGTGCCAGTAGGGACAGGTTGGGCCACGAGCAGTACTTC
CDR3aa: CASRDRLGHEQYF